The rows below give T cell receptor beta chains drawn from one sample of a study of T cell changes during pregnancy in multiple sclerosis. Assay used: immunoSEQ multiplex PCR; TCRdb lists only in-frame clones, some missing. The top ten hold around 1.6% of the sample, which has 85,000 to 130,000 clones, roughly nine tenths seen once. The material sequenced was peripheral blood, taken before pregnancy. These receptors were taken from a female donor with multiple sclerosis, enrolled in a pregnancy study. The CDR3 runs from the conserved cysteine through the conserved F or W. Each record gives: D gene, J gene, V gene, clone size, CDR3 DNA, CDR3 protein. A D gene is named only where the DNA matches it firmly. The size entry is marked missing in some rows and otherwise reads once, few, many or a size class.

D: TRBD1
J: TRBJ2-7
V: TRBV5-1
size: -
DNA: TGCGCCAGCAGCTTGGGTCAGGGGGCCTTTTCCTACGAGCAGTACTTC
CDR3: CASSLGQGAFSYEQYF

D: -
J: TRBJ1-1
V: TRBV7-2
size: -
DNA: TGTGCCAGCAGCTTTAAAAGGGGGACTGAAGCTTTCTTT
CDR3: CASSFKRGTEAFF

D: TRBD1
J: TRBJ2-7
V: TRBV28
size: -
DNA: TGTGCCAGCAGTGAGGGGACAGCCCTACACTACGAGCAGTACTTC
CDR3: CASSEGTALHYEQYF

D: -
J: TRBJ2-7
V: TRBV5-1
size: -
DNA: TGCGCCAGCAGCTTGGGGGGGGATTCCTACGAGCAGTACTTC
CDR3: CASSLGGDSYEQYF

D: TRBD2
J: TRBJ2-3
V: TRBV4-1
size: -
DNA: TGCGCCAGCAGCCAAGTACCCGGACTAGCTACGGATACGCAGTATTTT
CDR3: CASSQVPGLATDTQYF

D: -
J: TRBJ2-2
V: TRBV6-5
size: -
DNA: TGTGCCAGCAGTTACTCCGGGACCGGGGAGCTGTTTTTT
CDR3: CASSYSGTGELFF

D: TRBD2
J: TRBJ2-3
V: TRBV7-6
size: -
DNA: TGTGCCAGCAGCTTAGCAAGGGCTAGCGGGATTACAGATACGCAGTATTTT
CDR3: CASSLARASGITDTQYF

D: TRBD1
J: TRBJ1-1
V: TRBV7-2
size: -
DNA: TGTGCCAGCAGCTCCCAGGGGGCGCAGGCTGAAGCTTTCTTT
CDR3: CASSSQGAQAEAFF

D: TRBD1
J: TRBJ2-5
V: TRBV5-1
size: once
DNA: TGCGCCAGCACACTCGACAGGGGGCGGGAGACCCAGTACTTC
CDR3: CASTLDRGRETQYF

D: TRBD2
J: TRBJ2-7
V: TRBV7-9
size: -
DNA: TGTGCCAGCAGCCTTCCGGGACTAGCGGGAGTCGAGCAGTACTTC
CDR3: CASSLPGLAGVEQYF

D: TRBD2
J: TRBJ2-1
V: TRBV19
size: -
DNA: TGTGCCAGTAGATGGGGCCCTAGCGGGGGGCATGGAAATGAGCAGTTCTTC
CDR3: CASRWGPSGGHGNEQFF

D: TRBD2
J: TRBJ2-2
V: TRBV7-9
size: once
DNA: TGTGCCAGCAGCTTATTCCACGTGGCTAGCGGGGGGGACACCGGGGAGCTGTTTTTT
CDR3: CASSLFHVASGGDTGELFF

D: -
J: TRBJ2-7
V: TRBV2
size: -
DNA: TGTGCCAGCAGTGAACGGGGAGCGGGCTACGAGCAGTACTTC
CDR3: CASSERGAGYEQYF

D: -
J: TRBJ1-3
V: TRBV21-1
size: -
DNA: TGTGCCAGCAGCTCCCCCTCAGAGGACAGGGGTGCTTCTGGAAACACCATATATTTT
CDR3: CASSSPSEDRGASGNTIYF

D: TRBD2
J: TRBJ2-3
V: TRBV4-2
size: -
DNA: TGTGCCAGCAGCCAGTATGGGACTAGCGCCGGCACAGATACGCAGTATTTT
CDR3: CASSQYGTSAGTDTQYF

D: -
J: TRBJ1-2
V: TRBV28
size: -
DNA: TGTGCCAGCAGCCGACAGGTACTCTTGTACGGCTACACCTTC
CDR3: CASSRQVLLYGYTF

D: TRBD2
J: TRBJ2-7
V: TRBV10-3
size: -
DNA: TGTGCCATCAGGCTAGCGGGAGGGCCTAGTGAGCAGTACTTC
CDR3: CAIRLAGGPSEQYF

D: -
J: TRBJ2-7
V: TRBV29-1
size: -
DNA: TGCAGCGTTTATGGGGGCTCGAACTCCTACGAGCAGTACTTC
CDR3: CSVYGGSNSYEQYF

D: -
J: TRBJ2-5
V: TRBV9
size: -
DNA: TGTGCCAGCAGCGTCTCTCAGGGTCCCCAAGAGACCCAGTACTTC
CDR3: CASSVSQGPQETQYF

D: TRBD1
J: TRBJ1-6
V: TRBV5-4
size: -
DNA: TGTGCCAGCAGCTCCTCCCGGACAGGGAGGAATTCACCCCTCCACTTT
CDR3: CASSSSRTGRNSPLHF

D: TRBD1
J: TRBJ2-3
V: TRBV6-5
size: -
DNA: TGTGCCAGCAGTTTCGGACAGGGTGGGGCAGATACGCAGTATTTT
CDR3: CASSFGQGGADTQYF

D: TRBD1
J: TRBJ1-1
V: TRBV5-6
size: -
DNA: TGTGCCAGCAGCCTAGGACAGGGACTGAGGACTGAAGCTTTCTTT
CDR3: CASSLGQGLRTEAFF

D: TRBD1
J: TRBJ2-7
V: TRBV18
size: -
DNA: TGTGCCAGCTCAACGGTTGGGACAGGGACCGACGAGCAGTACTTC
CDR3: CASSTVGTGTDEQYF

D: TRBD1
J: TRBJ1-2
V: TRBV5-5
size: -
DNA: TGTGCCAGCAGGAGGGGACAGAGCTATGGCTACACCTTC
CDR3: CASRRGQSYGYTF

D: TRBD2
J: TRBJ2-1
V: TRBV7-3
size: -
DNA: TGTGCCAGCAGCCCGGCGGGCGGGAGACGCAATGAGCAGTTCTTC
CDR3: CASSPAGGRRNEQFF

D: -
J: TRBJ1-5
V: TRBV30
size: -
DNA: TGTGCCTGGAGGACAACAGGGAGTCAGCCCCAGCATTTT
CDR3: CAWRTTGSQPQHF

D: -
J: TRBJ2-2
V: TRBV2
size: -
DNA: TGTGCCAGCAGTGAAGATCCAGTAGGGGAGCTGTTTTTT
CDR3: CASSEDPVGELFF

D: TRBD1
J: TRBJ1-2
V: TRBV11-1
size: -
DNA: TGTGCCAGCAGCTCACAGGGGGCAGGCGGCTACACCTTC
CDR3: CASSSQGAGGYTF

D: -
J: TRBJ1-1
V: TRBV15
size: once
DNA: TGTGCCACCAGCAGAGTCGGAACAGGGAACACTGAAGCTTTCTTT
CDR3: CATSRVGTGNTEAFF

D: TRBD1
J: TRBJ1-5
V: TRBV28
size: -
DNA: TGTGCCAGCTTTGAGACAGGGAATCATCCCCAGCATTTT
CDR3: CASFETGNHPQHF

D: TRBD2
J: TRBJ2-2
V: TRBV15
size: -
DNA: TGTGCCACCAGCAGAGGGATGAGCGGGAGGGGGACCGGGGAGCTGTTTTTT
CDR3: CATSRGMSGRGTGELFF

D: TRBD1
J: TRBJ1-3
V: TRBV7-8
size: -
DNA: TGTGCCAGCAGCTTAGCCCCAGGGACAGGGGGCTATAGGTCTGGAAACACCATATATTTT
CDR3: CASSLAPGTGGYRSGNTIYF

D: -
J: TRBJ2-1
V: TRBV4-1
size: -
DNA: TGCGCCAGCAGCCCGCTTTCGGGAGCTATCGTCGATGAGCAGTTCTTC
CDR3: CASSPLSGAIVDEQFF

D: TRBD1
J: TRBJ2-5
V: TRBV7-2
size: few
DNA: TGTGCCAGCAGCTTAAGCAGCAGGGGGCAAGAGACCCAGTACTTC
CDR3: CASSLSSRGQETQYF

D: TRBD1
J: TRBJ1-1
V: TRBV19
size: -
DNA: TGTGCCAGTAGTAACCGGGACAGGGTGAACACTGAAGCTTTCTTT
CDR3: CASSNRDRVNTEAFF

D: -
J: TRBJ1-2
V: TRBV11-2
size: -
DNA: TGTGCCAGCAGCGCACACAGGGATAACACCTTC
CDR3: CASSAHRDNTF

D: TRBD1
J: TRBJ2-1
V: TRBV10-3
size: -
DNA: TGTGCCATCGGGGGACGACAGGGTGGTAATGAGCAGTTCTTC
CDR3: CAIGGRQGGNEQFF

D: TRBD1
J: TRBJ2-7
V: TRBV19
size: -
DNA: TGTGCCAGTAGTCCCTCAAAGAAGACAGGGATAAACTACGAGCAGTACTTC
CDR3: CASSPSKKTGINYEQYF

D: -
J: TRBJ2-3
V: TRBV11-3
size: -
DNA: TGTGCCAGCAGCTACAGACAGGCTTTTAGCACAGATACGCAGTATTTT
CDR3: CASSYRQAFSTDTQYF

D: TRBD1
J: TRBJ1-2
V: TRBV6-5
size: -
DNA: TGTGCCAGCAGTGAAATTACAGGGGCTCGGGGCTACACCTTC
CDR3: CASSEITGARGYTF

D: -
J: TRBJ1-1
V: TRBV5-4
size: once
DNA: TGCGCCAGCAGCCAAGATCAAGCGGGGAACACTGAAGCTTTCTTT
CDR3: CASSQDQAGNTEAFF

D: TRBD1
J: TRBJ2-2
V: TRBV4-3
size: once
DNA: TGCGCCAGCAGCCAAGATCCCCAGGGGGCAACCGGGGAGCTGTTTTTT
CDR3: CASSQDPQGATGELFF

D: TRBD1
J: TRBJ2-2
V: TRBV30
size: -
DNA: TGTGCCTGGAGGACAGGGCTACCCACCGGGGAGCTGTTTTTT
CDR3: CAWRTGLPTGELFF

D: -
J: TRBJ2-7
V: TRBV6-5
size: -
DNA: TGTGCCAGCAGTTGGAGACGGGGAAATAGTTTTGACGAGCAGTACTTC
CDR3: CASSWRRGNSFDEQYF

D: TRBD2
J: TRBJ2-2
V: TRBV28
size: once
DNA: TGTGCCAGCAGTTTAGGGGGGGGAGCCGGGGAGCTGTTTTTT
CDR3: CASSLGGGAGELFF

D: -
J: TRBJ1-1
V: TRBV6-5
size: -
DNA: TGTGCCACCCACCCAGGCGGGATTCAGAACACTGAAGCTTTCTTT
CDR3: CATHPGGIQNTEAFF

D: -
J: TRBJ1-1
V: TRBV9
size: few
DNA: TGTGCCAGCAGCGCAGGGGTCAACACTGAAGCTTTCTTT
CDR3: CASSAGVNTEAFF

D: TRBD1
J: TRBJ1-6
V: TRBV25-1
size: once
DNA: TGTGCCAGCAGTGAATCGGGGACAGGGATAACAAATTCACCCCTCCACTTT
CDR3: CASSESGTGITNSPLHF

D: -
J: TRBJ2-6
V: TRBV5-4
size: -
DNA: TGTGCCAGCAGCTTGATATGGGGAGGCTCTGGGGCCAACGTCCTGACTTTC
CDR3: CASSLIWGGSGANVLTF

D: TRBD1
J: TRBJ1-5
V: TRBV13
size: -
DNA: TGTGCCAGCCGACAGGGCTCTCAGCCCCAGCATTTT
CDR3: CASRQGSQPQHF

D: TRBD2
J: TRBJ2-1
V: TRBV6-5
size: -
DNA: TGTGCCAGCAGTTACGGACTAGCGGGAGCTGGCAATGAGCAGTTCTTC
CDR3: CASSYGLAGAGNEQFF

D: -
J: TRBJ1-1
V: TRBV11-2
size: once
DNA: TGTGCCAGCAGCTTAGTAGGGACTGCTGAAGCTTTCTTT
CDR3: CASSLVGTAEAFF

D: -
J: TRBJ2-1
V: TRBV5-4
size: -
DNA: TGTGCCAGCAGACCAGACACCCTAGGGGATGAGCAGTTCTTC
CDR3: CASRPDTLGDEQFF

D: TRBD1
J: TRBJ2-1
V: TRBV4-3
size: -
DNA: TGCGCCAGCAGCTTTTGGACAGGGCGGGAGCAGTTCTTC
CDR3: CASSFWTGREQFF

D: -
J: TRBJ1-4
V: TRBV5-1
size: -
DNA: TGCGCCAGCAGCCCCGGGAGGGGGGCTGCAACTAATGAAAAACTGTTTTTT
CDR3: CASSPGRGAATNEKLFF

D: -
J: TRBJ2-5
V: TRBV13
size: -
DNA: TGTGCCAGCAGCCCCAGGGGCCCCCCGTGGGAGACCCAGTACTTC
CDR3: CASSPRGPPWETQYF

D: -
J: TRBJ1-2
V: TRBV20-1
size: few
DNA: TGCAGCGCCGAGGGCTACACCTTC
CDR3: CSAEGYTF

D: -
J: TRBJ1-3
V: TRBV7-2
size: once
DNA: TGTGCCAGCAGCTTAAACCCGGCGGGGGCTGGAAACACCATATATTTT
CDR3: CASSLNPAGAGNTIYF

D: -
J: TRBJ2-1
V: TRBV20-1
size: -
DNA: TGCAGTGCCCGTAGCCGAGGTGAGCAGTTCTTC
CDR3: CSARSRGEQFF

D: -
J: TRBJ2-3
V: TRBV6-5
size: -
DNA: TGTGCCAGCAGTTATAACGGGATGGACACAGATACGCAGTATTTT
CDR3: CASSYNGMDTDTQYF